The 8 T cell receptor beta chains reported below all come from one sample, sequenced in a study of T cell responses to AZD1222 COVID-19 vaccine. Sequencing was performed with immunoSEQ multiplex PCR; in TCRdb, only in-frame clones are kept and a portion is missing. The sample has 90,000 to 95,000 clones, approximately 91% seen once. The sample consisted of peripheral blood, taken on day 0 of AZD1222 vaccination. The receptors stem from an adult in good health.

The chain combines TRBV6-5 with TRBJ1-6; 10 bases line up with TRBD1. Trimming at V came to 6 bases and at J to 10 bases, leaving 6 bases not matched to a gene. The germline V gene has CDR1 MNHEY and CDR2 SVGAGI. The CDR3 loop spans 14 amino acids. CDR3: CASRVPGQGSPLHF. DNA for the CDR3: TGTGCCAGCAGAGTCCCGGGACAGGGGTCACCCCTCCACTTT.

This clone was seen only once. The CDR3 reads CASSERTVGTGELFF. CDR3 sequence (DNA): TGTGCCAGCAGTGAACGGACAGTGGGCACCGGGGAGCTGTTTTTT. This chain joins TRBV25-1 and TRBJ2-2, with D possibly being TRBD1 (6 bases). V lost 2 bases and J 4 bases, leaving 11 bases between the germline ends. Germline V gene data show CDR1 as MGHDK and CDR2 as SYGVNS. This CDR3 region has 15 residues.

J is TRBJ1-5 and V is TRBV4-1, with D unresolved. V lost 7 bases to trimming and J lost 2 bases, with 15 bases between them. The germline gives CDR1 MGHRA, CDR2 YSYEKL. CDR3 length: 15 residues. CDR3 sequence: CASIRTALGNQPQHF. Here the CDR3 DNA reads TGCGCCAGCATCCGGACTGCTCTGGGCAATCAGCCCCAGCATTTT.

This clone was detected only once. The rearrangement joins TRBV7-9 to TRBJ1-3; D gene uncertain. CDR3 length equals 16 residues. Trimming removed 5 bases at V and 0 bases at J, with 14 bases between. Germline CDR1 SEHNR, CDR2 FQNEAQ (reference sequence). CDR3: CASSPDGAYSGNTIYF. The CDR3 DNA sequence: TGTGCCAGCAGCCCTGACGGAGCCTACTCTGGAAACACCATATATTTT.

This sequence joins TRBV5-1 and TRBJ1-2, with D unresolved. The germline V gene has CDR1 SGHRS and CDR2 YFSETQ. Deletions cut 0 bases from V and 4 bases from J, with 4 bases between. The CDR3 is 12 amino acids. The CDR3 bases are TGCGCCAGCAGCTTGGGAGCCTATGGCTACACCTTC. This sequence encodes CASSLGAYGYTF.

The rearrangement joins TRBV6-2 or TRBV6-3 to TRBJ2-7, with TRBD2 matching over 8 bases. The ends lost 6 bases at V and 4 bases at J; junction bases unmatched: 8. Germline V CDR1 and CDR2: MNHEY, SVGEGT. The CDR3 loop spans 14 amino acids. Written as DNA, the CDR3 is TGTGCCAGCAGCCGAAGCGGGAGAGTTTACGAGCAGTACTTC. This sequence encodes CASSRSGRVYEQYF.

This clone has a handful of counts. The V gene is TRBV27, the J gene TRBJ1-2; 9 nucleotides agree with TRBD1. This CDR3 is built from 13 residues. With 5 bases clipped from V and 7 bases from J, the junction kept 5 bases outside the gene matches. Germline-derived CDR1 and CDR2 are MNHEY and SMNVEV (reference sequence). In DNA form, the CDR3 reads TGTGCCAGCAGTCCGCAGACAGGGGGTGGCTACACCTTC. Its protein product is CASSPQTGGGYTF.

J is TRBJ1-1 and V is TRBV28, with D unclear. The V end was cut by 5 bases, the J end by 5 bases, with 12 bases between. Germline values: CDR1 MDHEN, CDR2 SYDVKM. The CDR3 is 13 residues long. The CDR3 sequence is CASSPPAGTEAFF. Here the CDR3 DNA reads TGTGCCAGCAGTCCGCCGGCTGGGACTGAAGCTTTCTTT.